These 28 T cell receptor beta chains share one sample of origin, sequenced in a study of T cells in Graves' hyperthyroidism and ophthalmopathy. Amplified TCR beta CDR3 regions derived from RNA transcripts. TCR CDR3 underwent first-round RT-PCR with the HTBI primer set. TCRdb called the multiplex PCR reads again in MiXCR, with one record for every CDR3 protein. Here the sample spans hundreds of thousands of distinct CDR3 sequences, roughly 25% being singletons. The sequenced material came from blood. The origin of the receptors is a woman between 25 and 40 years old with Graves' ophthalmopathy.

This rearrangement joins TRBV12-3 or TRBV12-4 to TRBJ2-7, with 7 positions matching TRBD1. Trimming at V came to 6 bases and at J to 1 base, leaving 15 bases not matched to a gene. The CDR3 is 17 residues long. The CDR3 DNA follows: TGTGCCAGCAGGGGAACTCGTAGGGGGCCCAGATCCTACGAGCAGTACTTC. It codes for CASRGTRRGPRSYEQYF.

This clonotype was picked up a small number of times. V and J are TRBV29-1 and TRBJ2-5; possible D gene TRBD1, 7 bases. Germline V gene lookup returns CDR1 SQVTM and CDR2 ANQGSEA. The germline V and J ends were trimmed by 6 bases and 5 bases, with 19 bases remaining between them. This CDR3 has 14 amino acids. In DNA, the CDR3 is TGCAGCGTGGCCGAGGGGGCGGCGGGGGAGACCCAGTACTTC. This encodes CSVAEGAAGETQYF.

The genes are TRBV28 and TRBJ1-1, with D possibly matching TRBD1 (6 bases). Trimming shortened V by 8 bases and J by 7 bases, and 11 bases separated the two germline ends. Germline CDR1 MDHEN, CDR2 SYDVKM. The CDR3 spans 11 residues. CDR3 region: CASHSRGEAFF. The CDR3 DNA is TGTGCCAGCCATAGCAGGGGTGAAGCTTTCTTT.

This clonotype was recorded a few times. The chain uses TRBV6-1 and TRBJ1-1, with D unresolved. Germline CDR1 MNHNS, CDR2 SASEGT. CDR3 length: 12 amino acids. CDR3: CAHEGVNTEAFF. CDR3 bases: TGTGCACACGAGGGAGTGAACACTGAAGCTTTCTTT.

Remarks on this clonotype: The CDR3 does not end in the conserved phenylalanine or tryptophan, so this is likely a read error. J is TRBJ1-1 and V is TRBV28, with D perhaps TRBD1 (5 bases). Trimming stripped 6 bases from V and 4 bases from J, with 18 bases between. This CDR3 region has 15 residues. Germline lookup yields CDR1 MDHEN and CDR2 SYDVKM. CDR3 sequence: CASRRGREWGTEAFY. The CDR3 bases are TGTGCCAGCAGGAGGGGCAGGGAATGGGGCACTGAAGCTTTCTAT.

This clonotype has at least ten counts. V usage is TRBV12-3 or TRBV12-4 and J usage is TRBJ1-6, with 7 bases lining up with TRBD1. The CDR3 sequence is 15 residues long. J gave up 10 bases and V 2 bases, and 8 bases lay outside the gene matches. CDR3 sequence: CASSLSRQGGSPLHF. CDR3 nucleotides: TGTGCCAGCAGTTTATCCCGACAGGGAGGGTCACCCCTCCACTTT.

Written as DNA, the CDR3 is TGCAGTGCTAGAGATCTCCTGGCCTCACCCACAGATACGCAGTATTTT. Translation gives CSARDLLASPTDTQYF. The chain uses TRBV20-1 and TRBJ2-3; unclear D gene. CDR1 and CDR2 (germline): DFQATT, SNEGSKA (reference sequence). With 0 bases removed from V and 2 bases from J, the gap between germline ends came to 15 bases. CDR3 length: 16 amino acids.

The CDR3 region is CASSNPGPTITGYQPQHF. The CDR3 coding sequence is TGTGCCAGCAGTAACCCGGGACCGACCATTACCGGATATCAGCCCCAGCATTTT. This rearrangement joins TRBV12-3 or TRBV12-4 to TRBJ1-5; a possible D gene is TRBD1 (5 bases). Trimming took off 5 bases at V and 5 bases at J, with 25 bases between the two ends. The CDR3 has 18 residues.

Here the CDR3 reads CSASADRGREQYF. CDR3 sequence (DNA): TGCAGTGCTAGTGCGGACAGGGGGCGCGAGCAGTACTTC. This rearrangement joins TRBV20-1 to TRBJ2-7; 11 bases are a match to TRBD1. V lost 3 bases to trimming and J lost 6 bases; unmatched junction nucleotides: 4. The CDR3 totals 13 residues. Per the germline V gene, CDR1 is DFQATT and CDR2 is SNEGSKA (reference sequence).

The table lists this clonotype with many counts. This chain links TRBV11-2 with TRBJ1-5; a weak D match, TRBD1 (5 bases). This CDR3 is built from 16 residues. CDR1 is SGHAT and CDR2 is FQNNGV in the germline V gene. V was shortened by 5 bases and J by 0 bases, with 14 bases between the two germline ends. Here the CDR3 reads CASSQGPTYSNQPQHF. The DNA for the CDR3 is TGTGCCAGCAGCCAGGGACCGACTTATAGCAATCAGCCCCAGCATTTT.

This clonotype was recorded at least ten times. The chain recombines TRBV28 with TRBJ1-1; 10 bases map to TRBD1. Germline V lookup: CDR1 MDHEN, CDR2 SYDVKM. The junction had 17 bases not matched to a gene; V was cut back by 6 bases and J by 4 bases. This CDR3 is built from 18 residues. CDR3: CASRILGTGVGTGTEAFF. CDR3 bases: TGTGCCAGCAGAATTTTAGGGACAGGGGTTGGTACGGGCACTGAAGCTTTCTTT.

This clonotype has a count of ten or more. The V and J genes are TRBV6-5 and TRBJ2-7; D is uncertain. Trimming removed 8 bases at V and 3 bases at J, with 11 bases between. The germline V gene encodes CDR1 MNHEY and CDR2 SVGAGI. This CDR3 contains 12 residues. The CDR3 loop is CASEGPNYEQYF. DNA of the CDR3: TGTGCCAGCGAAGGACCGAACTACGAGCAGTACTTC.

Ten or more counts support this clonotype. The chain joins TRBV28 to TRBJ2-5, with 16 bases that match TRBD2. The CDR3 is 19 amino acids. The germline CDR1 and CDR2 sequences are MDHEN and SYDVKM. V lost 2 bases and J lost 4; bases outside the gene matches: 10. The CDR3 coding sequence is TGTGCCAGCAGTTTAGAGCCGGGACTAGCGGGGGGGCCCGGAGAGACCCAGTACTTC. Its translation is CASSLEPGLAGGPGETQYF. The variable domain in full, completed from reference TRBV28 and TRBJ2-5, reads DVKVTQSSRYLVKRTGEKVFLECVQDMDHENMFWYRQDPGLGLRLIYFSYDVKMKEKGDIPEGYSVSREKKERFSLILESASTNQTSMYLCASSLEPGLAGGPGETQYFGPGTRLLVL.

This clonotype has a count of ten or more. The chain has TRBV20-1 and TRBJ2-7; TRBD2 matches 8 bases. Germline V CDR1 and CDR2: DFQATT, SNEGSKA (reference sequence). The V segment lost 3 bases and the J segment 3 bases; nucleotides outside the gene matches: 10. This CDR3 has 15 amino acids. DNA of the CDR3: TGCAGTGCTAGTACTTTCGGGCTAGCGGGCTACGAGCAGTACTTC. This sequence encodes CSASTFGLAGYEQYF.

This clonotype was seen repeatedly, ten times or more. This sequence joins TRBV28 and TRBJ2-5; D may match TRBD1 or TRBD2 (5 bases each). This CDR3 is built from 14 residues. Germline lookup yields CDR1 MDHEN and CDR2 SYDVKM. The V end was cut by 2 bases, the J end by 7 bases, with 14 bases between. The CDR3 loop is CASSLRGSSRTQYF. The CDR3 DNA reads TGTGCCAGCAGTTTACGGGGCTCAAGTAGGACCCAGTACTTC.

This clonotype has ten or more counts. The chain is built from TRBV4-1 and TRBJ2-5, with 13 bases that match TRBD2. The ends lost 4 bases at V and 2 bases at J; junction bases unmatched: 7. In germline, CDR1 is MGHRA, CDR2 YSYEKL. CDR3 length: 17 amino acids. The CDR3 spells CASSPPAGLAGQETQYF. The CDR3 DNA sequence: TGCGCCAGCAGCCCCCCCGCGGGACTAGCGGGGCAAGAGACCCAGTACTTC.

CDR3 sequence reads: CASSPLIAGEEDTQYF. The CDR3 DNA is TGTGCCAGTAGCCCTCTGATTGCGGGAGAGGAAGATACGCAGTATTTT. This chain connects TRBV19 to TRBJ2-3, with 7 positions matching TRBD2. The germline CDR1 and CDR2 sequences are LNHDA and SQIVND (reference sequence). Germline trimming cut 6 bases from V and 5 bases from J; bases unmatched to any gene: 14. The CDR3 consists of 16 residues.

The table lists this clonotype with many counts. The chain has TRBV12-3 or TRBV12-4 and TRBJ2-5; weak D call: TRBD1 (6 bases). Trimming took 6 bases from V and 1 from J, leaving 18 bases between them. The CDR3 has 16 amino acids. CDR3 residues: CASSPPQGSSQETQYF. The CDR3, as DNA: TGTGCCAGCAGCCCCCCGCAGGGGTCTTCCCAAGAGACCCAGTACTTC.

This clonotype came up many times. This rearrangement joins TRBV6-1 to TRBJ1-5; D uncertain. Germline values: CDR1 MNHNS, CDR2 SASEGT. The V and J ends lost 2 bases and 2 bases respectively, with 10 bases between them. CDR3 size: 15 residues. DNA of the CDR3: TGTGCCAGCAGTGAACGGACGGGAGGCAATCAGCCCCAGCATTTT. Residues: CASSERTGGNQPQHF.

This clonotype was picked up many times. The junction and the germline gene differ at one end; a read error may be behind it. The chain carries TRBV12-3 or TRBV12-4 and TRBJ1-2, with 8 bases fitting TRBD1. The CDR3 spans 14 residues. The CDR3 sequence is CAGSYRDRHHGYTF. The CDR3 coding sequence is TGTGCCGGCAGTTACCGGGACAGGCATCATGGCTACACCTTC.

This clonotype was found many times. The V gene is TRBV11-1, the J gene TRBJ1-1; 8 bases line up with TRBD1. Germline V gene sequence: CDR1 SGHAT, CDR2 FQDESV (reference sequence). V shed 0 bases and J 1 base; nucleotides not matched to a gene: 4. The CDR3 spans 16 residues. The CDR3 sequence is CASSLAGGTGNTEAFF. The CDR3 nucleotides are TGTGCCAGCAGCTTAGCGGGCGGGACAGGGAACACTGAAGCTTTCTTT.

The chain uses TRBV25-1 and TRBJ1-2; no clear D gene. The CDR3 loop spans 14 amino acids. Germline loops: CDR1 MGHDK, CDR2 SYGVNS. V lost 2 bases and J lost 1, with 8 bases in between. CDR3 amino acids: CASSEIGFNYGYTF. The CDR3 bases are TGTGCCAGCAGTGAAATCGGATTTAACTATGGCTACACCTTC.

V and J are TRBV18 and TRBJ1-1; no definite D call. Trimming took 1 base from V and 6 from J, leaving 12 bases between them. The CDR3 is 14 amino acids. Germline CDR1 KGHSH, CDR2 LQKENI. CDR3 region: CASSPLPSDAEAFF. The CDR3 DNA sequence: TGTGCCAGCTCACCACTCCCCTCCGACGCTGAAGCTTTCTTT.

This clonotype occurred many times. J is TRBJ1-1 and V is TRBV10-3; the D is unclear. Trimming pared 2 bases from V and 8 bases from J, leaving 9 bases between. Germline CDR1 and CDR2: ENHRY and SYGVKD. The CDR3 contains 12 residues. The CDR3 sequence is CAISEIGSEAFF. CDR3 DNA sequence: TGTGCCATCAGTGAGATAGGATCAGAAGCTTTCTTT.

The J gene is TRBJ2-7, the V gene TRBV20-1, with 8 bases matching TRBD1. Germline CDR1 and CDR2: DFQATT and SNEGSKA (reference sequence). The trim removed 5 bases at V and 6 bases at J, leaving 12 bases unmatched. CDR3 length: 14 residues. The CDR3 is CSAELGQGAGEQYF. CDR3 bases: TGCAGTGCTGAACTAGGACAGGGTGCAGGCGAGCAGTACTTC.

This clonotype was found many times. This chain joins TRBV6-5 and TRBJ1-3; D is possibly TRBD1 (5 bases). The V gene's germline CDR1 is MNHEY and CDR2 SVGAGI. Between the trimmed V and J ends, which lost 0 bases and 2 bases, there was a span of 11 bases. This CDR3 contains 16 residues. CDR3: CASSYSMGDTGNTIYF. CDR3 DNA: TGTGCCAGCAGTTACTCGATGGGGGATACTGGAAACACCATATATTTT.

Written as DNA, the CDR3 is TGCGCCAGCAGCCTAGCGGGAGGGGCGTTAGATACGCAGTATTTT. Translating it yields CASSLAGGALDTQYF. The chain combines TRBV4-3 with TRBJ2-3, with 11 bases matching TRBD2. The germline CDR1 and CDR2 sequences are LGHNA and YSLEER. Trimming took 4 bases from V and 5 from J; bases not matched to a gene: 5. The CDR3 extends over 15 amino acids.

The CDR3 protein is CASSPTGTGEHGYTF. DNA for the CDR3: TGTGCCAGCAGTCCCACCGGGACAGGGGAACACGGCTACACCTTC. The chain uses TRBV6-2 or TRBV6-3 and TRBJ1-2; 10 bases match TRBD1. Germline trimming cut 5 bases from V and 8 bases from J; bases unmatched to any gene: 11. This CDR3 has 15 residues. The germline V gene encodes CDR1 MNHEY and CDR2 SVGEGT.